This T cell receptor beta chain was captured by sequencing in a study of regulatory T cells in long-lasting Graves disease. Library construction for TCR beta used iRepertoire HTBI primers and Arm-PCR of CDR3 regions. TCRdb recomputed calls from the multiplex PCR reads with MiXCR, one row per CDR3 protein. Of about 210,000 distinct CDR3 sequences in the sample, roughly a fifth were seen once. Overall study results and limits: Persistent Graves' patients showed less TCR diversity than newly diagnosed patients showed.

For this clonotype: The antigen is not known.

This sample's time point: newly diagnosed GD, antithyroid drugs for less than 3 months. Generation of the TCR library employed RNA extracted from PBMCs. In addition, the sample was reused for a study of T cells in Graves' hyperthyroidism and ophthalmopathy. That paper notes: Stable Graves' hyperthyroidism denoted no ophthalmopathy progression over 18 months. The study used the HTBI primer set for a first-round RT-PCR of the TCR CDR3.

Material: peripheral blood mononuclear cells (PBMCs), obtained at new diagnosis, from a patient treated with antithyroid drugs. The TCR originated in a woman aged 30 to 39 with Graves disease.

Here the CDR3 reads CASRTAGTEYEQYF. The DNA for the CDR3 is TGTGCCAGCAGAACCGCCGGGACAGAATACGAGCAGTACTTC. V usage is TRBV6-1 and J usage is TRBJ2-7, with 7 bases that match TRBD1. CDR1 and CDR2 from the germline V gene are MNHNS and SASEGT. CDR3 size: 14 residues. The trim removed 6 bases at V and 4 bases at J, leaving 9 bases unmatched.